This T cell receptor beta chain was captured by sequencing in a study of cytomegalovirus exposure and HLA in healthy donors. Findings of the study overall: Cytomegalovirus status was reportedly diagnosed by the classifier with high specificity and sensitivity.

The CDR3 covers 17 residues. Between the trimmed V and J ends, which lost 3 bases and 0 bases, there was a span of 18 bases. Germline V gives CDR1 SGHTA, CDR2 FQGNSA. The data were produced by immunoSEQ multiplex PCR, yet TCRdb's version contains in-frame clones alone and is incomplete. The profile shows about 110,000 clones, approximately 85% of them singletons. In regard to this clone: Its cognate antigen is unknown.

The donors belonged to the 120-subject validation cohort, separate from the roughly 670-subject first cohort. The chain carries TRBV7-2 and TRBJ2-7; possibly TRBD1 for D (6 bases). This clonotype originated in a woman between 18 and 30 years old in good health and CMV-seronegative. Sequenced: PBMCs. CDR3 amino acids: CASSLWTFRDNSYEQYF. Written as DNA, the CDR3 is TGTGCCAGCAGCTTGTGGACCTTTAGGGACAACTCCTACGAGCAGTACTTC.